This TCR beta chain comes out of a study of blood T cell repertoires in COVID-19. Overall study context: From the United States, Italy and Spain came samples of acute and convalescent COVID-19. Sample material is recorded as cDNA or gDNA derived from T cells, B-cell-depleted T cells, or PBMCs.

In the source study's methods: Estimates of nucleated cell counts were drawn from the amplification of reference gene primers. TCRdb keeps only in-frame clones here, not all; method: immunoSEQ multiplex PCR. The V and J calls and clone size come from that table; D and trimming were worked out from the DNA. Of about 140,000 clones in the sample, around 86% were seen once. Trimming took off 5 bases at V and 4 bases at J, with 8 bases between the two ends. From germline, CDR1 is SEHNR and CDR2 FQNEAQ (reference sequence). The CDR3 length is 12 residues. The chain carries TRBV7-9 and TRBJ1-1; no clear D. The sample consisted of peripheral blood. This receptor was identified in a man between 50 and 59 years old who had recovered from COVID-19. CDR3 residues: CASSPSVTEAFF. The CDR3 DNA sequence: TGTGCCAGCAGCCCCTCAGTCACTGAAGCTTTCTTT.